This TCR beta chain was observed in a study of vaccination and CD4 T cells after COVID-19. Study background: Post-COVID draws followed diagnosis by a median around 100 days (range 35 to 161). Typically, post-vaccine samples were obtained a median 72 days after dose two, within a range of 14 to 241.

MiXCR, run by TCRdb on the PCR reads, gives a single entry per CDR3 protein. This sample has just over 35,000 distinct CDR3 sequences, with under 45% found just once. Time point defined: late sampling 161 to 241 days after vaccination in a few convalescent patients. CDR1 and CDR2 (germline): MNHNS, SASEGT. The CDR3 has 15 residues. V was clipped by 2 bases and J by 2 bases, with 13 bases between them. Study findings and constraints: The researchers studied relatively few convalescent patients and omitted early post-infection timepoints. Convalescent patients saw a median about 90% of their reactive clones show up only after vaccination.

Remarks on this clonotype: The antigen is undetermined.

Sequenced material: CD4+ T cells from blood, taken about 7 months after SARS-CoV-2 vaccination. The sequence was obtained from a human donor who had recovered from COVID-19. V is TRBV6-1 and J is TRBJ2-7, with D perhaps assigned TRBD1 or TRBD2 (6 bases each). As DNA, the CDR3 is TGTGCCAGCAGTGAATTTAGGGGGGCCCCCTACGAGCAGTACTTC. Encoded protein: CASSEFRGAPYEQYF.